This record looks at one T cell receptor beta chain sequence and its context. Antigen: not known. The V gene lost 6 bases and the J gene lost 6 bases, with 15 bases spanning the gap. Germline CDR1 reads MNHNS; CDR2 reads SASEGT. The CDR3 contains 14 residues. Individually, cDNA molecules had unique molecular identifiers attached to them. TCRdb reanalysed the 5' RACE reads using MiXCR and keeps one entry per CDR3 protein. The table lists about 83,000 distinct CDR3 sequences, roughly 15% of them singletons. The sample belongs to a study of early T cells in non-severe SARS-CoV-2 infection. Findings of the study overall: Matching against VDJdb likely underestimated virus-specific expansions, favoring anti-spike CD8.

The V call is TRBV6-1, the J call TRBJ2-1; perhaps D is TRBD1 or TRBD2 (5 bases each). Sequenced sample: whole blood. This TCR came from an adult who was a healthcare worker with PCR-confirmed SARS-CoV-2 infection or an uninfected control (not recorded which). The CDR3 region has the DNA TGTGCCAGCAGGGAATTGGGGACCATCAATGAGCAGTTCTTC. Translating it yields CASRELGTINEQFF.